The present T cell receptor (beta chain) was sequenced within a study of early T cells in non-severe SARS-CoV-2 infection. Overall study context: It was bulk RNA from unsorted whole blood that was sequenced, and the chains were unpaired.

General study results and limits: VDJdb matching favored anti-spike CD8 responses, missing private and CD4 specificities.

The CDR3 runs to 16 residues. V was clipped by 5 bases and J by 4 bases; unmatched bases: 13. Germline V gene lookup returns CDR1 SEHNR and CDR2 FQNEAQ (reference sequence). This clonotype was observed a few times. Its specificity is unknown. Individual cDNA molecules received unique molecular identifiers. In TCRdb, the 5' RACE reads were re-called with MiXCR into one record per CDR3 protein. The sample has more than 60,000 distinct CDR3 sequences, around 12% seen once; the top ten hold approximately 2.6%. The chain uses TRBV7-9 and TRBJ1-2, with TRBD1 identical over 7 bases. The clonotype comes from an adult who was a healthcare worker with PCR-confirmed SARS-CoV-2 infection or an uninfected control (not recorded which). This sample comprised whole blood, obtained at baseline. This CDR3 reads CASSPNPTGWGYGYTF. In DNA form, the CDR3 reads TGTGCCAGCAGCCCAAACCCGACAGGGTGGGGCTATGGCTACACCTTC.